This T cell receptor (beta chain) came from a study of monozygotic twins with inflammatory bowel disease. The study, taken as a whole, reports: Twins classed as concordant or discordant showed no difference in repertoire similarity, possibly from limited power. Different subtypes (of T cells) could not be told apart from one another. IBD patients share fewer clonotypes with other people than healthy twins do, especially with disease activity.

Molecular identifiers with 6-nucleotide sample barcodes were added during cDNA synthesis via template switching. TCRdb reanalyzed the 5' RACE reads, giving one entry per CDR3 protein sequence and no DNA. The sample spans about 350,000 distinct CDR3 sequences; the ten largest clones claim roughly 2%. As for this clonotype: The target antigen is unknown.

The CDR3 is made up of 16 amino acids. Germline assignment: CDR1 SGHRS and CDR2 YFSETQ. Specimen: blood. The chain recombines TRBV5-1 with TRBJ2-1; TCRdb's assignment of TRBD1 cannot be checked, as there is no DNA. The clonotype originates from a human donor with ulcerative colitis or Crohn's disease, or a healthy co-twin of an affected twin (not recorded which). CDR3 loop: CASSYPEGVSYNEQFF.